The sequence of this T cell receptor (beta chain) was determined in a study of shared clonotypes between healthy human individuals. With respect to this clone: Its antigen is unidentified.

Regarding the study as a whole: An effect of sequencing depth on clonotype sharing among donors was expected.

Profiled with immunoSEQ multiplex PCR; TCRdb holds only in-frame clones, not every one. This sample carries about 680,000 clones, about 74% of them seen once, and the ten largest clones take 1.5% to 2%. V was pared by 6 bases and J by 3 bases, with 1 base of the junction left unmatched. CDR3 length: 13 residues. From germline, CDR1 is MGHRA and CDR2 YSYEKL. This sequence joins TRBV4-1 and TRBJ1-4; 7 bases map to TRBD1. The sequence was collected from a woman in her thirties in good health. The source material was memory CD4+ T cells sorted from blood. The sample's subset: CD45RA-negative fraction. The CDR3 nucleotides read TGCGCCAGCAGAGGGACAGCTAATGAAAAACTGTTTTTT. Translation: CASRGTANEKLFF.